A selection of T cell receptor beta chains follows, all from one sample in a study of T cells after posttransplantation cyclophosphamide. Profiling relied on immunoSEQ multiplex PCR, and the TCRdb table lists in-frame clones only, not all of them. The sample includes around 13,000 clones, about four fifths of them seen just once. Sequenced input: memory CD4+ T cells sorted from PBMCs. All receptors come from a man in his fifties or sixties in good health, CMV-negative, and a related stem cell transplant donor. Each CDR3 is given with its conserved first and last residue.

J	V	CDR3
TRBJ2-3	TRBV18	CASSPIGVGTDTQYF
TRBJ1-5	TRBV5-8	CASSFWTGGNSGQPQHF
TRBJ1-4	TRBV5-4	CASSPQGTNEKLFF
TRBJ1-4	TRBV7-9	CASGEQGQTNEKLFF
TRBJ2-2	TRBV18	CASSVGSALNTGELFF
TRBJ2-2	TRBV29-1	CSVDFPDTGELFF
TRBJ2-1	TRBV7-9	CASSSRDTSFENEQFF
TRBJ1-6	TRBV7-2	CASSLARDSPLHF
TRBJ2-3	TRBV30	CAWSANTDTQYF
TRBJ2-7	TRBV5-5	CASSLTGSYEQYF
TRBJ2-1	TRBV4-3	CASSLATAMDEQFF
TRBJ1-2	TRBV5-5	CASSLVAEQFYGYTF
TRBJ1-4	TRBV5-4	CASSSYPKGSTNEKLFF
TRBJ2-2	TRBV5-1	CASSLFSGNTGELFF
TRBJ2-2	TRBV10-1	CASSEQTAAGELFF
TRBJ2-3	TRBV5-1	CASSSAAGGDTQYF
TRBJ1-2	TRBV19	CASSEQGGNYGYTF
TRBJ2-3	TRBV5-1	CASSSRRGTTDTQYF
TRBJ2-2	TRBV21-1	CASSKVRGSNRITGELFF
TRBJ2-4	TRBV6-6	CASSTTGDRNIQYF
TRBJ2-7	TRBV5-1	CASSLQRTGGRNEQYF
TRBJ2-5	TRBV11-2	CASSFARGRAETQYF
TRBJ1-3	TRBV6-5	CASSYPEDTIYF
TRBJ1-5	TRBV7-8	CASSLGGRNQPQHF
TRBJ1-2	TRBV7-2	CASSLGQGDGYTF
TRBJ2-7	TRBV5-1	CASSRFGTGTREQYF
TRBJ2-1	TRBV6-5	CASRTGTTHNEQFF
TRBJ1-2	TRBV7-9	CASSYRGGNGYTF
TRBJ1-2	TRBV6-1	CASSESGQYGYTF
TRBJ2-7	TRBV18	CASSGESGNYDEQYF
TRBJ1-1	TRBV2	CASSDRGAFRNTEAFF
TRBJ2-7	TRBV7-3	CASSSRTGDTLQYF
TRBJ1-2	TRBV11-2	CASMPGANYGYTF
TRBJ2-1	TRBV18	CASSSGLAGGPSTNEQFF
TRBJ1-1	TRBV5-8	CASSRGQGPTEAFF
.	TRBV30	CAWTIGGTGVFYEQYF
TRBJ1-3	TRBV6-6	CASSYPEDTIYF
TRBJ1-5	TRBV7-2	CASSLVTGPYQPQHF
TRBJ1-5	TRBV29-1	CSVAGQESQPQHF
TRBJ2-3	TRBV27	CASSRSDRDTDTQYF
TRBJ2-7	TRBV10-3	CAIRDSSRSDYEQYF
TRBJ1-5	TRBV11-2	CASSSDRGGNQPQHF
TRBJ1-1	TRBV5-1	CASSLGNSGNTEAFF
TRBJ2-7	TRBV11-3	CASSRGTSGTEQYF
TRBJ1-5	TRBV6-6	CASSRQVRQPQHF
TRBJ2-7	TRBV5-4	CASSLGPGTGMGEQYF
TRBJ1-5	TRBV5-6	CASSFLRGNQPQHF
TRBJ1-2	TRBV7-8	CASSLRGSLRYGYTF
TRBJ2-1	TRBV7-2	CASRTPGSPYNEQFF
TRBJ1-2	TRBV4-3	CASSQGGNYGYTF
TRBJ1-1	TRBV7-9	CASSRRDRFGFDTEAFF
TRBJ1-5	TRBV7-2	CASSYGQGNQPQHF
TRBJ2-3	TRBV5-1	CASSITSGGASFSTQYF
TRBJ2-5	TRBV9	CASSAGLAETQYF
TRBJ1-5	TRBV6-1	CASSEAVRGEQPQHF
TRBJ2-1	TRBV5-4	CASIGGSYNEQFF
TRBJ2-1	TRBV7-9	CASSRDRVGYNEQFF
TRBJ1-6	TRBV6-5	CASSSQGQGNSPLHF